The following is a T cell receptor beta chain sequence with its context. These data belong to a study of memory CD4+ T cells and cytomegalovirus serostatus. V shed 5 bases and J 0 bases; nucleotides not matched to a gene: 6. CDR1 MDHEN and CDR2 SYDVKM come from the germline V gene. The CDR3 is made up of 16 amino acids. The sort gate was single viable CD3+CD4+CD8-CD45RO+ cells for memory CD4+ T cells. Clones were read by immunoSEQ multiplex PCR, and TCRdb kept only the in-frame ones, dropping some. This sample has some 54,000 clones; more than 70% occur once, and the top ten carry about 1.5%. This TCR derives from an adult in good health and CMV-seropositive. Sequencing was done on a sample of memory CD4+ T cells from blood. The V call is TRBV28, the J call TRBJ2-1, with 8 bases matching TRBD2. The CDR3 protein is CASSTLADSSYNEQFF. CDR3 nucleotides: TGTGCCAGCAGTACACTAGCGGACAGCTCCTACAATGAGCAGTTCTTC.